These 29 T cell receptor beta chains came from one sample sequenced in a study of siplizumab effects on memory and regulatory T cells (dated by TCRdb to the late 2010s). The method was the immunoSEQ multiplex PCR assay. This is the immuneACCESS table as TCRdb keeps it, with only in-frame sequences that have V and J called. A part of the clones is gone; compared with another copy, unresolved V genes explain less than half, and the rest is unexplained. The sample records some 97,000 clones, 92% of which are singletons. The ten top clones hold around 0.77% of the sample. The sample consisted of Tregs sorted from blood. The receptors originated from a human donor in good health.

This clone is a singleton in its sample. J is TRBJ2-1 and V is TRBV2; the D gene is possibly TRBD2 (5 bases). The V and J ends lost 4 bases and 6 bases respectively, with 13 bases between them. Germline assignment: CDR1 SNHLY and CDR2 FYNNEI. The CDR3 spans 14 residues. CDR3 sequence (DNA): TGTGCCAGCAGTGTTCGGGGTCGGGCCAATGAGCAGTTCTTC. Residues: CASSVRGRANEQFF.

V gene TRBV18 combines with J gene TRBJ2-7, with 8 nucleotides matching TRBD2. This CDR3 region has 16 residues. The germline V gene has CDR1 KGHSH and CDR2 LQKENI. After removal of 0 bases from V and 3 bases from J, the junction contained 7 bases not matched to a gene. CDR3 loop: CASSPPIGRAVYEQYF. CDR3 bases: TGTGCCAGCTCACCACCTATCGGGAGGGCCGTCTACGAGCAGTACTTC. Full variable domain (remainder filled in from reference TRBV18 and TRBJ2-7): NAGVMQNPRHLVRRRGQEARLRCSPMKGHSHVYWYRQLPEEGLKFMVYLQKENIIDESGMPKERFSAEFPKEGPSILRIQQVVRGDSAAYFCASSPPIGRAVYEQYFGPGTRLTVT.

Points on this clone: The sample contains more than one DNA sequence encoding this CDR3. The CDR3 DNA follows: TGTGCCAGCAGCGTAGGAGGGAACACCGGGGAGCTGTTTTTT. Amino acids: CASSVGGNTGELFF. V is TRBV9 and J is TRBJ2-2; D is uncertain. CDR1 SGDLS and CDR2 YYNGEE come from the germline V gene. V was cut by 0 bases and J by 1 base, with 4 bases left in between. This CDR3 has 14 residues. Full variable domain (rest looked up from reference TRBV9 and TRBJ2-2): DSGVTQTPKHLITATGQRVTLRCSPRSGDLSVYWYQQSLDQGLQFLIQYYNGEERAKGNILERFSAQQFPDLHSELNLSSLELGDSALYFCASSVGGNTGELFFGEGSRLTVL.

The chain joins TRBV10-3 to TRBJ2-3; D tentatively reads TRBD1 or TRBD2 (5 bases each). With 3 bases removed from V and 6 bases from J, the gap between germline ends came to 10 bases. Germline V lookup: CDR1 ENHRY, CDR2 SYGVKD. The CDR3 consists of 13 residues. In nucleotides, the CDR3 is TGTGCCATCAGTGAACTGAGGGGCGATACGCAGTATTTT. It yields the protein CAISELRGDTQYF.

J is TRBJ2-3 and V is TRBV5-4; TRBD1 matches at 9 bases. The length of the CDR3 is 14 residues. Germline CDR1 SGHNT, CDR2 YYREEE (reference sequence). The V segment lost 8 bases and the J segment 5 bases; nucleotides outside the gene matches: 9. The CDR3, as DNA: TGTGCCAGTCTCTCACAGGGGGCCGGAGATACGCAGTATTTT. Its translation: CASLSQGAGDTQYF. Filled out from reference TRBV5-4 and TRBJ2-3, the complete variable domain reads ETGVTQSPTHLIKTRGQQVTLRCSSQSGHNTVSWYQQALGQGPQFIFQYYREEENGRGNFPPRFSGLQFPNYSSELNVNALELDDSALYLCASLSQGAGDTQYFGPGTRLTVL.

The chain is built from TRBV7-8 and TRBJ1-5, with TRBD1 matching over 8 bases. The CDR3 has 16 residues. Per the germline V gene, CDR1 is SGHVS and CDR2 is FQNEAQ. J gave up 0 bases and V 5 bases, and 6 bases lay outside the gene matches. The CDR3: CASSLRTGPSNQPQHF. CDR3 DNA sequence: TGTGCCAGCAGCCTACGGACAGGGCCTAGCAATCAGCCCCAGCATTTT.

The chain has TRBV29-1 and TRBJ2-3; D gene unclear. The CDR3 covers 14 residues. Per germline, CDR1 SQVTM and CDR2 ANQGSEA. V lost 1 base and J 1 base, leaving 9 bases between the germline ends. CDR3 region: CSVEGLTGTDTQYF. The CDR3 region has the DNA TGCAGCGTTGAAGGCCTAACAGGCACAGATACGCAGTATTTT.

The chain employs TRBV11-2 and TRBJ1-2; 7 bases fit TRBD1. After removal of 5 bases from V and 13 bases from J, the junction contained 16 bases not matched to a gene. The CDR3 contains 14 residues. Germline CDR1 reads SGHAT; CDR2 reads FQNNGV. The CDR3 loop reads CASSLTPGQPFSTF. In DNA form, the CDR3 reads TGTGCCAGCAGCCTTACCCCGGGACAGCCTTTTTCCACCTTC.

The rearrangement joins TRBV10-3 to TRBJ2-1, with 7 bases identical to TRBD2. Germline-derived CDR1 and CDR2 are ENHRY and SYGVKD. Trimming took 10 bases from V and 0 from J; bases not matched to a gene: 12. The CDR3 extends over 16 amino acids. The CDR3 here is CARGRQRTSSYNEQFF. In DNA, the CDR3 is TGTGCCAGGGGACGACAACGGACTAGCTCCTACAATGAGCAGTTCTTC.

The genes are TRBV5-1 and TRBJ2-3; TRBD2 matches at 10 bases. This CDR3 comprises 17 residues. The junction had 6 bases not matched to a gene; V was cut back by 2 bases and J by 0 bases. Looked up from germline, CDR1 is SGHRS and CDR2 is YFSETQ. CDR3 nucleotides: TGCGCCAGCAGCTTAGCGGGAGGGACCCCTAGCACAGATACGCAGTATTTT. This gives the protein CASSLAGGTPSTDTQYF.

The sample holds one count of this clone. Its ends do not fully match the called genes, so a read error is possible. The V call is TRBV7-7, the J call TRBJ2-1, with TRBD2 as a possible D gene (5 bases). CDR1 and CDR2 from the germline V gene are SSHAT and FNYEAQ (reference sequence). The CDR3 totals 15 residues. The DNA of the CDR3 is TGTGCTAGCAGCTTAGGTCTGACTACCAACAATGAGCAGTTCTTC. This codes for CASSLGLTTNNEQFF.

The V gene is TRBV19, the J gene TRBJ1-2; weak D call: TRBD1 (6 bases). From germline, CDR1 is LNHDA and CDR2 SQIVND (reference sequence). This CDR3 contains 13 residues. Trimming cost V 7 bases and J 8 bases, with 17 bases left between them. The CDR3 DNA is TGTGCCAGTACCCCGCCGGGGGCTTGGGGCTACACCTTC. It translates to CASTPPGAWGYTF.

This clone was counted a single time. The DNA for the CDR3 is TGTGCCAGCAGCTTTCAGGGAAGGGGAGCCGGGGAGCTGTTTTTT. This translates into CASSFQGRGAGELFF. V is TRBV7-9 and J is TRBJ2-2; D is tentatively TRBD1 or TRBD2 (5 bases each). Trimming pared 3 bases from V and 6 bases from J, leaving 14 bases between. Looked up from germline, CDR1 is SEHNR and CDR2 is FQNEAQ (reference sequence). CDR3 length equals 15 residues.

The CDR3 nucleotides are TGTGCCAGCAGTTACACCACCGGGACAGGGGAAAAGTACTTC. It yields the protein CASSYTTGTGEKYF. The chain couples TRBV6-5 to TRBJ2-7; 10 bases are a match to TRBD1. CDR3 length equals 14 residues. V shed 2 bases, J shed 11 bases, and the junction held 9 bases outside the gene matches. CDR1 MNHEY and CDR2 SVGAGI come from the germline V gene.

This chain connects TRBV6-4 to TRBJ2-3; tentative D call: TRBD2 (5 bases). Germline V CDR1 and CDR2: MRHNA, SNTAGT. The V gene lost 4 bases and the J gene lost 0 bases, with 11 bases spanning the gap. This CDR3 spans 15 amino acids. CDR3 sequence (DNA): TGTGCCAGCAGTGCCACGGGGTCTAGCACAGATACGCAGTATTTT. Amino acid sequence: CASSATGSSTDTQYF.

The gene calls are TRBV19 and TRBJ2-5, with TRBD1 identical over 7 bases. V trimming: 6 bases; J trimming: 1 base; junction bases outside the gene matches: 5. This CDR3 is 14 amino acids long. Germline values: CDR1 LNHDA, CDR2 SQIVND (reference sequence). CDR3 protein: CASSLGQSQETQYF. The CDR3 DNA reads TGTGCCAGTAGCTTGGGACAGTCCCAAGAGACCCAGTACTTC.

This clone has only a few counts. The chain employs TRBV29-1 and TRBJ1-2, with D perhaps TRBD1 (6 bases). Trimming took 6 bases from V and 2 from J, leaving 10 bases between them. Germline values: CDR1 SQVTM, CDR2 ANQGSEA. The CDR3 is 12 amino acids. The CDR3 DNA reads TGCAGCGTGCCCGGGACAAACTATGGCTACACCTTC. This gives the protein CSVPGTNYGYTF. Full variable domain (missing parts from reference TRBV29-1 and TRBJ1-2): SAVISQKPSRDICQRGTSLTIQCQVDSQVTMMFWYRQQPGQSLTLIATANQGSEATYESGFVIDKFPISRPNLTFSTLTVSNMSPEDSSIYLCSVPGTNYGYTFGSGTRLTVV.

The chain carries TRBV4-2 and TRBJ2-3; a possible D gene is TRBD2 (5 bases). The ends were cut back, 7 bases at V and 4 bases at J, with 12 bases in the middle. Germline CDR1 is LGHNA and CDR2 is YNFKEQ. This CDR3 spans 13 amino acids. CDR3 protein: CASTPTRADTQYF. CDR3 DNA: TGTGCCAGCACCCCAACTAGGGCAGATACGCAGTATTTT.

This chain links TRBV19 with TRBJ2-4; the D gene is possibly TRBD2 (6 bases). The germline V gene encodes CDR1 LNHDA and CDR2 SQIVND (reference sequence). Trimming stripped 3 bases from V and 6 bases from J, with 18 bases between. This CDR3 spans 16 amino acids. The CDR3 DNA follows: TGTGCCAGTAGTATTGGCAGCGGAGCCGGGGGAAACATTCAGTACTTC. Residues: CASSIGSGAGGNIQYF.

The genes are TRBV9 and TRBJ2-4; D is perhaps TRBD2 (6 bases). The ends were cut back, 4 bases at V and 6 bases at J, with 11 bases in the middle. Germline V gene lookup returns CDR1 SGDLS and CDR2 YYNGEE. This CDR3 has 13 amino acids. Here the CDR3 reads CASSTAGRNIQYF. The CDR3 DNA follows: TGTGCCAGCAGCACCGCCGGGAGAAACATTCAGTACTTC.

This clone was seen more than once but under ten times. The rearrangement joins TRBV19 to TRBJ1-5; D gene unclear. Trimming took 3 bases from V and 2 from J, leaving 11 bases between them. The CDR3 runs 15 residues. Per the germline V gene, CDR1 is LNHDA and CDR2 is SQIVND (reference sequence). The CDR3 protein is CASSIISQGNQPQHF. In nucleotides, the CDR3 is TGTGCCAGTAGTATCATATCTCAGGGCAATCAGCCCCAGCATTTT.

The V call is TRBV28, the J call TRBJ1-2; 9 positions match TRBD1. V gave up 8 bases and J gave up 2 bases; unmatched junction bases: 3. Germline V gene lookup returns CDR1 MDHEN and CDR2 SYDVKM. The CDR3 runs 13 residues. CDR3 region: CASGTGPNYGYTF. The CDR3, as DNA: TGTGCCAGCGGGACAGGGCCCAACTATGGCTACACCTTC.

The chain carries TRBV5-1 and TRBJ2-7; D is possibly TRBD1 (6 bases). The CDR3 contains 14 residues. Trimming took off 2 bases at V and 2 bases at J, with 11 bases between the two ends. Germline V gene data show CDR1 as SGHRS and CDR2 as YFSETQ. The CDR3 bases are TGCGCCAGCAGCTTTGACAGGAAAGCCTACGAGCAGTACTTC. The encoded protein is CASSFDRKAYEQYF.

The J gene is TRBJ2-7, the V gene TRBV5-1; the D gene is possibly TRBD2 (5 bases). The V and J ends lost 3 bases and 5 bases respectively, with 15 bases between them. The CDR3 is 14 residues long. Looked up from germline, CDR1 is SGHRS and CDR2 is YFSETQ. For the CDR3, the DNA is TGCGCCAGCAGCTCGGGCTGGTCCGGGGACGAGCAGTACTTC. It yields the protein CASSSGWSGDEQYF.

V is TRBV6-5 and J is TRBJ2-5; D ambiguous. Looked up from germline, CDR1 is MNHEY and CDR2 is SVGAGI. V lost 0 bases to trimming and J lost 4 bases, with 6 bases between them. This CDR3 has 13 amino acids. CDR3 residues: CASSYSSPETQYF. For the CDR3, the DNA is TGTGCCAGCAGTTACTCGAGTCCAGAGACCCAGTACTTC.

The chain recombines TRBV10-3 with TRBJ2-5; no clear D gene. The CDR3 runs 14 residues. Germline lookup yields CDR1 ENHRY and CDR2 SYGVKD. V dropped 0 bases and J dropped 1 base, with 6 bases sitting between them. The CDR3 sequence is CAISESFGQETQYF. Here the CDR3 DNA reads TGTGCCATCAGTGAGTCTTTCGGCCAAGAGACCCAGTACTTC.

DNA for the CDR3: TGTGCCAGCAGCCCGACTTGGACAGGGGGGCAGTACTTC. Translation: CASSPTWTGGQYF. The chain is built from TRBV7-2 and TRBJ2-7, with 10 nucleotides matching TRBD1. V shed 5 bases, J shed 9 bases, and the junction held 7 bases outside the gene matches. The CDR3 loop spans 13 amino acids. Germline values: CDR1 SGHTA, CDR2 FQGNSA.

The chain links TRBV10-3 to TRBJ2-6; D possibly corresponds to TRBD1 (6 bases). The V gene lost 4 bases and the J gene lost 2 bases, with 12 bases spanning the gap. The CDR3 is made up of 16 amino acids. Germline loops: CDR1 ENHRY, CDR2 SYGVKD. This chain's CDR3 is CAISAYTGTGANVLTF. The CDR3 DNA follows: TGTGCCATCAGTGCCTATACAGGGACTGGGGCCAACGTCCTGACTTTC.

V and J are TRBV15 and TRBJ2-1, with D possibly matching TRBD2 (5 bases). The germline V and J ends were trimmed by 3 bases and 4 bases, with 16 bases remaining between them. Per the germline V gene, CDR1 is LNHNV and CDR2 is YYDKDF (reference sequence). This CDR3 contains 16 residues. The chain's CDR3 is CATSRQRRLHYNEQFF. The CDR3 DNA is TGTGCCACCAGCAGGCAGCGGAGACTTCATTACAATGAGCAGTTCTTC.